This T cell receptor beta chain appears in the sequencing data of a study of neoadjuvant nivolumab and ipilimumab in lung cancer. Produced via immunoSEQ multiplex PCR; TCRdb's table is partial and in-frame only. The sample consists of about 18,000 clones, about nine tenths of them appearing once. Trimming took 3 bases from V and 2 from J, leaving 10 bases between them. The germline CDR1 and CDR2 sequences are SGDLS and YYNGEE. The CDR3 runs 14 residues. The J gene is TRBJ2-3, the V gene TRBV9, with D uncertain. The material sequenced was peripheral blood, taken before neoadjuvant nivolumab, alone or with ipilimumab. The clonotype was recovered from an adult with non-small cell lung cancer. CDR3 nucleotides: TGTGCCAGCAGCGGCAGTGGGCCCACAGATACGCAGTATTTT. Its protein is CASSGSGPTDTQYF.